Listed below are T cell receptor beta chains from one sample, sequenced in a study of CD8 T cells in ankylosing spondylitis. TCRdb reprocessed the 5' RACE reads via MiXCR and lists one record per CDR3 protein. The repertoire holds 200,000 to 250,000 distinct CDR3 sequences, with about 17% as singletons. Sequencing was done on a sample of blood, either unsorted or a sorted T cell fraction (not recorded which). The receptor set was obtained from a male donor with ankylosing spondylitis. CDR3s include the opening cysteine and the closing phenylalanine or tryptophan. Each record gives: V gene, J gene, clone size, CDR3 protein. Some rows mark clone size as missing; the rest say once, few, many or name a class of expanded clone.

>TRBV20-1|TRBJ2-7|few
CSAPGGGSASYEQYF
>TRBV5-6|TRBJ2-3|NA
CARSPVRPGQEGLAGEDTQYF
>TRBV5-1|TRBJ2-7|few
CASRGTDFYEQYF
>TRBV5-1|TRBJ2-5|many
CASSLDSEETQYF
>TRBV28|TRBJ2-7|few
CASSFFLGANYEQYF
>TRBV7-8|TRBJ2-1|NA
CASSLAPGPSGYNEQFF
>TRBV12-3/TRBV12-4|TRBJ2-7|NA
CASSFQGYEQYF
>TRBV2|TRBJ2-7|many
CASRLAGGPYEQYF
>TRBV5-1|TRBJ1-1|few
CASSDLGGRHTEAFF
>TRBV18|TRBJ2-7|NA
CASSPVILTTGNEQYF
>TRBV20-1|TRBJ2-7|once
CSASPGASDSYEQYF
>TRBV7-3|TRBJ1-1|NA
CASSLTSGTAAFF
>TRBV29-1|TRBJ2-7|few
CSLAEVEQYF
>TRBV7-8|TRBJ2-7|NA
CASSPRLAEPSYEQYF
>TRBV7-7|TRBJ2-2|few
CASSVLATGELFF
>TRBV6-5|TRBJ1-5|NA
CASSYGAGVQPQHF
>TRBV7-9|TRBJ2-1|many
CASSQERGGLNEQFF